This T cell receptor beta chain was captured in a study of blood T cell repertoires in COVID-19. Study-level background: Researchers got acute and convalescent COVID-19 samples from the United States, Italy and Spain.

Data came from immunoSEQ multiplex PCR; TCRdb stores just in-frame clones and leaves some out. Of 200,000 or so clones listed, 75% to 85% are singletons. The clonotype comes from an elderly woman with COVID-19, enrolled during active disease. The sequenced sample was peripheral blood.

CDR3 protein: CSVGTGGNGEQYF. Here the CDR3 DNA reads TGCAGCGTTGGGACAGGGGGCAATGGCGAGCAGTACTTC. The J gene is TRBJ2-7, the V gene TRBV29-1, with 11 bases aligning to TRBD1. Germline lookup yields CDR1 SQVTM and CDR2 ANQGSEA. V was pared by 4 bases and J by 6 bases, with 5 bases of the junction left unmatched. The CDR3 runs to 13 residues.